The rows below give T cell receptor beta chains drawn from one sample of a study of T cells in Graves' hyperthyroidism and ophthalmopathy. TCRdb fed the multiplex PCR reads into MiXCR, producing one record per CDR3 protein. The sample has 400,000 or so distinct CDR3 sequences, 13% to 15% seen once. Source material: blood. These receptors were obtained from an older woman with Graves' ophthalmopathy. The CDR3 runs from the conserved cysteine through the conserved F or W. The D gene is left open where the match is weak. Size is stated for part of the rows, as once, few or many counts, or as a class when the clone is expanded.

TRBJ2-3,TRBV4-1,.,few,CASSQTPPGLAADTQYF,TGCGCCAGCAGCCAAACCCCCCCGGGGCTAGCCGCAGATACGCAGTATTTT
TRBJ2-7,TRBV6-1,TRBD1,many,CASSQLQGADEQYF,TGTGCCAGCAGCCAATTACAGGGGGCCGACGAGCAGTACTTC
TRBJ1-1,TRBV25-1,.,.,CASSALQGLRTEAFF,TGTGCCAGCAGTGCTTTACAGGGTTTAAGGACTGAAGCTTTCTTT
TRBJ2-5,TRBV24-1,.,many,CATSDSDSYQETQYF,TGTGCCACCAGTGATTCCGACTCGTACCAAGAGACCCAGTACTTC
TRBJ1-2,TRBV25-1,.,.,CASSPGGGISGYTF,TGTGCCAGCAGTCCGGGGGGGGGCATAAGTGGCTACACCTTC
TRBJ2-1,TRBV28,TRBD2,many,CASTLTSGYYNEQFF,TGTGCCAGCACCCTAACTAGCGGTTATTACAATGAGCAGTTCTTC
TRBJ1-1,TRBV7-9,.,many,CASSWARGDTEAFF,TGTGCCAGCAGCTGGGCGAGGGGGGACACTGAAGCTTTCTTT
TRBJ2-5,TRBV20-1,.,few,CSVRLVRHETQYF,TGCAGTGTCCGGTTGGTCAGGCATGAGACCCAGTACTTC
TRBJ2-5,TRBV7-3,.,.,CASSVRGDGETQYF,TGTGCCAGCAGCGTCAGGGGCGATGGCGAGACCCAGTACTTC
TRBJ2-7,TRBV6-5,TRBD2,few,CASSYGGLAGGYSYEQYF,TGTGCCAGCAGTTACGGGGGACTAGCGGGAGGGTACTCCTACGAGCAGTACTTC
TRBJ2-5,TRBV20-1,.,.,CSARDQAGRIAETQYF,TGCAGTGCTAGAGATCAGGCGGGACGGATCGCGGAGACCCAGTACTTC
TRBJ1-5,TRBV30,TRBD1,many,CAWSGTGDQPQHF,TGTGCCTGGAGTGGAACAGGGGACCAGCCCCAGCATTTT
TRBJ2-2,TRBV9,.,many,CASSVAYTGELFF,TGTGCCAGCAGCGTAGCTTACACCGGGGAGCTGTTTTTT
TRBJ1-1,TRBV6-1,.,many,CAIPGTTEAFF,TGTGCCATTCCCGGTACCACTGAAGCTTTCTTT
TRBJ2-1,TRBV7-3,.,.,CASSLTGDSYNEQFF,TGTGCCAGCAGCTTAACGGGGGACTCCTACAATGAGCAGTTCTTC
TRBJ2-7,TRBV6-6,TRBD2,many,CASSYIGGGSYEQYF,TGTGCCAGCAGTTACATCGGGGGGGGGTCCTACGAGCAGTACTTC
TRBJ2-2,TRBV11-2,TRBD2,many,CASSSRGLVTGELFF,TGTGCCAGCAGCTCGAGGGGACTAGTCACCGGGGAGCTGTTTTTT
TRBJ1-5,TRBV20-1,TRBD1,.,CSVGQGNQPQHF,TGCAGTGTGGGACAGGGCAATCAGCCCCAGCATTTT
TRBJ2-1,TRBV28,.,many,CASKSSSAGLIGNEQFF,TGTGCCAGCAAATCCTCCTCGGCGGGCCTCATCGGCAATGAGCAGTTCTTC
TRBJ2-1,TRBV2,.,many,CASSEWNGSYNEQFF,TGTGCCAGCAGTGAATGGAACGGGTCTTACAATGAGCAGTTCTTC
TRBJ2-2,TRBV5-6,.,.,CASSSVANTGELFF,TGTGCCAGCAGTTCCGTTGCGAACACCGGGGAGCTGTTTTTT
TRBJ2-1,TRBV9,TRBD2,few,CASSAPGLAGDLRYNEQFF,TGTGCCAGCAGCGCCCCGGGACTAGCGGGAGACCTCAGATACAATGAGCAGTTCTTC
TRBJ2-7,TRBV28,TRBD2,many,CASSGTSGRAYYEQYF,TGTGCCAGCAGCGGGACTAGCGGGAGGGCCTACTACGAGCAGTACTTC
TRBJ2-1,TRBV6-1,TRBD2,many,CASSQTSGRREQFF,TGTGCCAGCAGTCAGACTAGCGGGAGACGCGAGCAGTTCTTC
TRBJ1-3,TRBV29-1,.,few,CSVGAAGNTIYF,TGCAGCGTTGGTGCAGCTGGAAACACCATATATTTT
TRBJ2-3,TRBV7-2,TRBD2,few,CASSLPSGLAGEDTQYF,TGTGCCAGCAGCTTACCCTCGGGACTAGCGGGAGAAGATACGCAGTATTTT
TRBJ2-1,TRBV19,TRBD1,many,CASRPDRAGYVEQFF,TGTGCCAGTAGACCTGACAGGGCCGGTTATGTTGAGCAGTTCTTC
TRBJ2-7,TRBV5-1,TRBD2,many,CASSLGTSGGSYEQYF,TGCGCCAGCAGCTTGGGGACTAGCGGGGGTTCCTACGAGCAGTACTTC
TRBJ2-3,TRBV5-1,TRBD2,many,CASRRLAEGTDTQYF,TGCGCCAGCAGGAGACTAGCGGAAGGCACAGATACGCAGTATTTT
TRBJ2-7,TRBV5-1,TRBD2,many,CASSLSGASGSRYEQYF,TGCGCCAGCAGCTTGTCCGGGGCTAGCGGGAGCAGGTACGAGCAGTACTTC
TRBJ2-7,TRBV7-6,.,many,CASSLEEIGLYEQYF,TGTGCCAGCAGCTTAGAAGAGATTGGGCTCTACGAGCAGTACTTC
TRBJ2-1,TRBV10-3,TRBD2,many,CAISAGTSGPAVGEQFF,TGTGCCATCAGCGCCGGGACTAGCGGACCAGCCGTCGGTGAGCAGTTCTTC
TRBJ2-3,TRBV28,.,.,CAGSPSPPFEGGVTDTQYF,TGTGCCGGCAGTCCATCCCCCCCGTTTGAGGGGGGGGTCACAGATACGCAGTATTTT
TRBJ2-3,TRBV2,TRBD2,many,CASSESGVAGIDTQYF,TGTGCCAGCAGTGAATCCGGGGTAGCGGGAATAGATACGCAGTATTTT
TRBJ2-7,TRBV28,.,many,CASSPIVEPTEQYF,TGTGCCAGCAGTCCTATCGTGGAACCAACCGAGCAGTACTTC
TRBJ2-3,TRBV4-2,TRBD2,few,CASSQASGSSTDTQYF,TGTGCCAGCAGCCAAGCTAGCGGCAGTAGCACAGATACGCAGTATTTT
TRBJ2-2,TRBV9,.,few,CASSVGGISTGELFF,TGTGCCAGCAGCGTAGGCGGGATAAGCACCGGGGAGCTGTTTTTT